The sequence of this T cell receptor beta chain was determined in a study of T cells in Graves' hyperthyroidism and ophthalmopathy. Notes on the study in general: The blood repertoire included most of the expanded thyroid clonotypes above 0.001.

The V and J ends lost 4 bases and 5 bases respectively, with 10 bases between them. The CDR3 extends over 12 amino acids. Germline V gene lookup returns CDR1 SGHRS and CDR2 YFSETQ. This clonotype was detected a few times. What it recognizes is unknown. TCR beta CDR3 sequences were amplified from RNA transcripts. The study used the HTBI primer set for a first-round RT-PCR of the TCR CDR3. MiXCR, applied by TCRdb to the multiplex PCR reads, yields one record per CDR3 protein. The sample has a few hundred thousand distinct CDR3 sequences; 15% to 18% are singletons. Material for sequencing was blood. The receptor comes from a woman in her 30s with Graves' hyperthyroidism. The chain joins TRBV5-1 to TRBJ2-7; possibly TRBD1 for D (6 bases). The CDR3: CASSAPGDEQYF. Written as DNA, the CDR3 is TGCGCCAGCAGCGCGCCAGGGGACGAGCAGTACTTC.